The next 9 T cell receptor beta chains were all read from a single sample in a study of T cells in Graves' hyperthyroidism and ophthalmopathy. RNA transcripts provided the source from which TCR beta CDR3 regions were amplified. HTBI primers were employed in a first-round RT-PCR of the TCR CDR3. One entry per CDR3 protein, called by TCRdb with MiXCR from the multiplex PCR reads. The sample contains about 300,000 distinct CDR3 sequences, around 19% of which appear only once. Input material: blood. The receptors derive from a man aged 45-60 years with Graves' ophthalmopathy.

This clonotype was detected many times. The rearrangement joins TRBV4-1 to TRBJ2-3, with D perhaps matching TRBD2 (6 bases). The germline V gene has CDR1 MGHRA and CDR2 YSYEKL. CDR3 length equals 13 residues. V gave up 0 bases and J gave up 9 bases, with 10 bases separating them. The CDR3 is CASSQDVGRTQYF. The CDR3 nucleotides are TGCGCCAGCAGCCAAGATGTGGGGAGGACGCAGTATTTT.

This clonotype was observed at least ten times. V usage is TRBV11-2 and J usage is TRBJ1-6; D may be TRBD1 (5 bases). CDR3 size: 14 residues. Germline values: CDR1 SGHAT, CDR2 FQNNGV. The V end lost 4 bases, the J end lost 10 bases, and 14 bases lay between the germline ends. This CDR3 reads CASSSRGGGSPLHF. CDR3 in DNA: TGTGCCAGCAGCTCCCGCGGGGGGGGATCACCCCTCCACTTT.

With respect to this clonotype: A much larger clone differs by one base, so this may be a read error. The chain combines TRBV30 with TRBJ2-7, with TRBD1 matching over 8 bases. In germline, CDR1 is GTSNPN, CDR2 SVGIG (reference sequence). The J segment lost 4 bases and the V segment lost 1 base, leaving 6 bases of the junction unmatched. The CDR3 length is 14 residues. The CDR3 DNA reads as TGTGCCTGGAGTGCCGGGACAGGATTATACGAGCAGTACTTC. The encoded protein is CAWSAGTGLYEQYF.

The gene calls are TRBV6-1 and TRBJ2-1; 11 positions agree with TRBD2. CDR3 length equals 21 residues. V was pared by 2 bases and J by 0 bases, with 15 bases of the junction left unmatched. Germline loops: CDR1 MNHNS, CDR2 SASEGT. CDR3 residues: CASSEPLRGLAEKSSYNEQFF. The CDR3 nucleotides are TGTGCCAGCAGTGAACCGTTACGGGGACTAGCGGAAAAAAGCTCCTACAATGAGCAGTTCTTC.

This clonotype occurred a few times. V usage is TRBV24-1 and J usage is TRBJ1-2, with a tentative D call TRBD1 (5 bases). This CDR3 has 13 amino acids. Looked up from germline, CDR1 is KGHDR and CDR2 is SFDVKD. With 5 bases removed from V and 6 bases from J, the gap between germline ends came to 12 bases. The DNA of the CDR3 is TGTGCCACCAGTGGTCAGGGAGGGCATGGCTACACCTTC. Its protein product is CATSGQGGHGYTF.

This clonotype has at least ten counts. The J gene is TRBJ2-3, the V gene TRBV16; 8 nucleotides line up with TRBD2. The V segment lost 4 bases and the J segment 2 bases; nucleotides outside the gene matches: 5. This CDR3 has 15 amino acids. Per germline, CDR1 KGHSY and CDR2 FQNENV. CDR3 DNA: TGTGCCAGCAGCCCAGATAGCGGGACCACAGATACGCAGTATTTT. Protein: CASSPDSGTTDTQYF.

This clonotype was counted between two and nine times. The V and J genes are TRBV5-1 and TRBJ2-5, with TRBD2 matching 8 bases. CDR1 and CDR2 (germline): SGHRS, YFSETQ. This CDR3 has 16 residues. The V and J ends lost 5 bases and 2 bases, in that order; junction bases with no gene match: 11. CDR3 nucleotides: TGCGCCAGCAGTCCCCAACCGGGACTAGGGCAAGAGACCCAGTACTTC. Amino acids: CASSPQPGLGQETQYF.

V gene TRBV9 combines with J gene TRBJ2-1; D uncertain. V lost 4 bases and J lost 6, with 14 bases in between. Per the germline V gene, CDR1 is SGDLS and CDR2 is YYNGEE. There are 14 residues in the CDR3. CDR3 in amino acids: CASSSPRGPNEQFF. The CDR3 DNA follows: TGTGCCAGCAGCTCCCCTCGCGGCCCCAATGAGCAGTTCTTC. Combining the CDR3 with reference TRBV9 and TRBJ2-1 gives the whole variable domain DSGVTQTPKHLITATGQRVTLRCSPRSGDLSVYWYQQSLDQGLQFLIQYYNGEERAKGNILERFSAQQFPDLHSELNLSSLELGDSALYFCASSSPRGPNEQFFGPGTRLTVL.

The gene calls are TRBV7-3 and TRBJ2-2; D may be TRBD2 (7 bases). Germline CDR1 SGHTA, CDR2 FQGTGA. The CDR3 is 16 amino acids. Trimming left V 5 bases short and J 5 bases short, with 18 bases between. This CDR3 reads CASSPRGGSNTGELFF. CDR3 DNA: TGTGCCAGCAGCCCCAGGGGCGGGAGTAATACCGGGGAGCTGTTTTTT.